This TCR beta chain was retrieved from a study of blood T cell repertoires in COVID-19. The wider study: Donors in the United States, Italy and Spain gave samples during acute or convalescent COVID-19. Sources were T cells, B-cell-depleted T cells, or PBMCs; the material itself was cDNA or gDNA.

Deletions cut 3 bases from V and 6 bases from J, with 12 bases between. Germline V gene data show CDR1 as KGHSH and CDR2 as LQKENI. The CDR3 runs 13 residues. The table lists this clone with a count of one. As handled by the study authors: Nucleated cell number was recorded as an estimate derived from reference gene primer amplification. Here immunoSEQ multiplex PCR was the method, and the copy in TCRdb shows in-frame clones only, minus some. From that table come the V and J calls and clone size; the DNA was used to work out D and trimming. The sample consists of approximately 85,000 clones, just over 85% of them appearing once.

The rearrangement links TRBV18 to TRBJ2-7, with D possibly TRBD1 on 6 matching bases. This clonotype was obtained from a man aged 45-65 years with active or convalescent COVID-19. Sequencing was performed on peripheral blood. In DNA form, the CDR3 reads TGTGCCAGCTCACCCCTACAGGGTAGCGAGCAGTACTTC. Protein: CASSPLQGSEQYF.